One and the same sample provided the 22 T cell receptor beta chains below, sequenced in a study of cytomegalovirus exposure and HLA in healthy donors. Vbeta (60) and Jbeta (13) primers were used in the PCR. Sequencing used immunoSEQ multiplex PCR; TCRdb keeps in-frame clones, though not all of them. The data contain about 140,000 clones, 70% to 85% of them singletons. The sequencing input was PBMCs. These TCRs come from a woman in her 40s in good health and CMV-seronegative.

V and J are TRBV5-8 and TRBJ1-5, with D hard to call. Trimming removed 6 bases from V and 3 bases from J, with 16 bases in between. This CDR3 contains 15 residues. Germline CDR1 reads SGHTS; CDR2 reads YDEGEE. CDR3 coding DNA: TGTGCCAGCACGTTCAACAACCTTAACAATCAGCCCCAGCATTTT. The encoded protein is CASTFNNLNNQPQHF.

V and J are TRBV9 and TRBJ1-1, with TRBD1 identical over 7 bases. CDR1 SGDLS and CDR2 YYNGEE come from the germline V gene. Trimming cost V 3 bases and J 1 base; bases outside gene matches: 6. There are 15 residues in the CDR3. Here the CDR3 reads CASSGLGQTNTEAFF. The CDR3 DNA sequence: TGTGCCAGCAGCGGTTTGGGACAGACGAACACTGAAGCTTTCTTT.

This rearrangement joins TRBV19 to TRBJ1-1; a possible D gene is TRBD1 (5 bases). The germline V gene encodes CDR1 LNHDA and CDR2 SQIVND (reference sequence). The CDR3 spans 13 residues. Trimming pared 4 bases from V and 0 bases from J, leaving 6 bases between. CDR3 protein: CASSKTVNTEAFF. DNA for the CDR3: TGTGCCAGTAGTAAGACAGTGAACACTGAAGCTTTCTTT.

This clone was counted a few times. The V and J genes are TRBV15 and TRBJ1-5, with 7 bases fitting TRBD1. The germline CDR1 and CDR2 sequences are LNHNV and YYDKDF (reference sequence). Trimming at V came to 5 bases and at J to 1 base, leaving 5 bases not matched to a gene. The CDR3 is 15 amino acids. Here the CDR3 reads CATSRDSRSNQPQHF. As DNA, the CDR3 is TGTGCCACCAGCCGGGACAGTCGGAGCAATCAGCCCCAGCATTTT.

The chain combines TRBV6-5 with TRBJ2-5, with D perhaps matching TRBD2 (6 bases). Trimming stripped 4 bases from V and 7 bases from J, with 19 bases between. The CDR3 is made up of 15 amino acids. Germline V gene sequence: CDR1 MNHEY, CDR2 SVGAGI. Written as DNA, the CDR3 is TGTGCCAGCAGTTCCCGGAGGGTTGCAGTAGTGACCCAGTACTTC. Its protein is CASSSRRVAVVTQYF.

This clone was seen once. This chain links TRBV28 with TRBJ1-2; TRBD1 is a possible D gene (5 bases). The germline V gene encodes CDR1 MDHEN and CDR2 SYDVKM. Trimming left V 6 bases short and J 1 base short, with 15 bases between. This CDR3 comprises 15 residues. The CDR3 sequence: CASSLRGTINYGYTF. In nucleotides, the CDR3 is TGTGCCAGCAGCCTTCGAGGGACTATTAACTATGGCTACACCTTC.

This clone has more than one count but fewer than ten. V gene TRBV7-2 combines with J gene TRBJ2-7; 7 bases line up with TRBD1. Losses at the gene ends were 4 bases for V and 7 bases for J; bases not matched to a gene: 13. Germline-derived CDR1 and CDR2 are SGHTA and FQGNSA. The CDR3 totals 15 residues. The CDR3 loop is CASSSGQVRVWEQYF. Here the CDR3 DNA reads TGTGCCAGCAGCTCTGGACAGGTTAGAGTTTGGGAGCAGTACTTC.

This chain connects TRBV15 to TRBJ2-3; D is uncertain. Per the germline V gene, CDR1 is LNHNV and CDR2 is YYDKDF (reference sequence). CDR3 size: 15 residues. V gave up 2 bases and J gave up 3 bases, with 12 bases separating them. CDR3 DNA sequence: TGTGCCACCAGCAGATCTAGTACCCATACAGATACGCAGTATTTT. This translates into CATSRSSTHTDTQYF.

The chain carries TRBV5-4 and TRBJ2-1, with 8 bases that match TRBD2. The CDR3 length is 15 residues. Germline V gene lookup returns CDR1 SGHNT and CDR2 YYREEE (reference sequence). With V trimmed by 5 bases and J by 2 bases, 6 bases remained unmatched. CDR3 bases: TGTGCCAGCAGTTTAGCGGGAAAGGCCTACAATGAGCAGTTCTTC. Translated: CASSLAGKAYNEQFF.

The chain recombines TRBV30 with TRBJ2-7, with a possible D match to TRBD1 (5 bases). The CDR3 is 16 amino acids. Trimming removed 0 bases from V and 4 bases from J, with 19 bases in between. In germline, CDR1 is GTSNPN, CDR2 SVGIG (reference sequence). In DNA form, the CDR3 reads TGTGCCTGGAGTGTTGAGCAGGGAAGACGAAAATACGAGCAGTACTTC. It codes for CAWSVEQGRRKYEQYF.

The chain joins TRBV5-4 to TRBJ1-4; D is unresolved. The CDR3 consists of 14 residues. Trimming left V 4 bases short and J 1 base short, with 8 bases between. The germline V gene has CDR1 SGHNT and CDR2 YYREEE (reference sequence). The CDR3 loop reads CASSLGGTNEKLFF. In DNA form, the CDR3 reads TGTGCCAGCAGCCTAGGAGGAACTAATGAAAAACTGTTTTTT.

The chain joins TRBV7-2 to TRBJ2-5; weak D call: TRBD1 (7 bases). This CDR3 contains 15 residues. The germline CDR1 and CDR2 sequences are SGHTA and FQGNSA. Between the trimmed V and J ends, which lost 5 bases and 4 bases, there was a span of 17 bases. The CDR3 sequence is CASSLDRRDTETQYF. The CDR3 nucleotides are TGTGCCAGCAGCCTGGACAGGCGGGATACAGAGACCCAGTACTTC.

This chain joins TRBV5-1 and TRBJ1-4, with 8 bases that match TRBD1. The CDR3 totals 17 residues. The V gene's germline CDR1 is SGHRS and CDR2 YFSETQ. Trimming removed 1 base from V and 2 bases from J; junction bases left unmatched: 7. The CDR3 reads CASSLRTRTGTNEKLFF. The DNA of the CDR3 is TGCGCCAGCAGCTTGAGGACCCGGACAGGGACTAATGAAAAACTGTTTTTT.

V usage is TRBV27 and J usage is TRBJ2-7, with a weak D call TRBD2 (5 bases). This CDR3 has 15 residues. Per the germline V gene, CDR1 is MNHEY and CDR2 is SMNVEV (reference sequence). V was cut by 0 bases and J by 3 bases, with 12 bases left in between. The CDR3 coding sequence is TGTGCCAGCAGTTTATCCAGCGGCTCTGTCTACGAGCAGTACTTC. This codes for CASSLSSGSVYEQYF.

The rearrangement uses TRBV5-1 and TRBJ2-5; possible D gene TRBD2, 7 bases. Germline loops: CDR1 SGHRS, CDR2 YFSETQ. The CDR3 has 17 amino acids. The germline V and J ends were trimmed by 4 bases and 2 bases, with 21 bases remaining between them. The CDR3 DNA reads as TGCGCCAGCAGCGCGGGGGCCGCGGTAGGTGGGCAAGAGACCCAGTACTTC. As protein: CASSAGAAVGGQETQYF.

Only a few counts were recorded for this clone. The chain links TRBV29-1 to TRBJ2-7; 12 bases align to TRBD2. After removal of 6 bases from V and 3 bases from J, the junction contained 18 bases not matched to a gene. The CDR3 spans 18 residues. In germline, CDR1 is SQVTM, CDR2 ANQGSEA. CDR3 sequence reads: CSVIPTSGSLPSGYEQYF. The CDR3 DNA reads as TGCAGCGTCATACCGACTAGCGGGAGTCTACCGAGCGGCTACGAGCAGTACTTC.

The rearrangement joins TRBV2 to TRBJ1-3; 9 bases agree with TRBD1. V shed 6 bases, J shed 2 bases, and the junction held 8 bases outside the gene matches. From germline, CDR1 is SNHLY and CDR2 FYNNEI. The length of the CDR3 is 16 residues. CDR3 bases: TGTGCCAGCAGATTGACAGGGGGAGCAACTGGAAACACCATATATTTT. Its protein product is CASRLTGGATGNTIYF.

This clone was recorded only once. The CDR3 region is CASSHPLGGRGYTF. The CDR3 DNA follows: TGCGCCAGCAGCCACCCTCTAGGGGGCCGTGGCTACACCTTC. The V and J genes are TRBV4-3 and TRBJ1-2, with 7 bases that match TRBD1. The CDR3 is 14 residues long. Unmatched junction bases numbered 8, after V lost 3 bases and J lost 7 bases. The V gene's germline CDR1 is LGHNA and CDR2 YSLEER.

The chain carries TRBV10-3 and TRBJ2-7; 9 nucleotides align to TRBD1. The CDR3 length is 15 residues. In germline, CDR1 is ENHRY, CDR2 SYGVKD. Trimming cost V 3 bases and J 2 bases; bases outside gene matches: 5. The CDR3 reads CAISDGTGSAYEQYF. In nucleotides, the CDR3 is TGTGCCATCAGTGATGGGACAGGGTCGGCCTACGAGCAGTACTTC.

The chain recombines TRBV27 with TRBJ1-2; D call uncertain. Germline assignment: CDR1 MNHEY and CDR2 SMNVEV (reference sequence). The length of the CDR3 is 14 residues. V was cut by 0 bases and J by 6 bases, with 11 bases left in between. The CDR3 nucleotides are TGTGCCAGCAGTTTATCGAGACAAACCGATGGCTACACCTTC. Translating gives CASSLSRQTDGYTF.

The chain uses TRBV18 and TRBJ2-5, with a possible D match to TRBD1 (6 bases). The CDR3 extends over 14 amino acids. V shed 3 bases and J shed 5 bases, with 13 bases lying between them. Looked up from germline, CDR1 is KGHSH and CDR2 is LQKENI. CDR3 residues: CASSPSGQTETQYF. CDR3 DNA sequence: TGTGCCAGCTCACCCAGTGGACAGACGGAGACCCAGTACTTC.

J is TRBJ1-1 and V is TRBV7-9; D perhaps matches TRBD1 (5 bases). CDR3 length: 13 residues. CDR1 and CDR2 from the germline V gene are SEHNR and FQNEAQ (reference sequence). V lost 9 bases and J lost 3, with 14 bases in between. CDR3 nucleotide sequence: TGTGCCAGTCGGGACGGAGGGTACACTGAAGCTTTCTTT. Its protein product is CASRDGGYTEAFF.